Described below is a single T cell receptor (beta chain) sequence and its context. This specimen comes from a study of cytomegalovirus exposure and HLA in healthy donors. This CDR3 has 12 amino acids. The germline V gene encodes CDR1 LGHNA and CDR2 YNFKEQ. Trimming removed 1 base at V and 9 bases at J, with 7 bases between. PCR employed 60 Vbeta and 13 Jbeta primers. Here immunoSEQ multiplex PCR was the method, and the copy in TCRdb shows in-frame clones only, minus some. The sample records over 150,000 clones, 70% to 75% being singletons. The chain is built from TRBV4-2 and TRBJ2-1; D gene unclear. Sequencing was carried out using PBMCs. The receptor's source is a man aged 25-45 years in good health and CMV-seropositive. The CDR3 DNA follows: TGTGCCAGCAGCCAAGCGCCGGGTGAGCAGTTCTTC. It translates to CASSQAPGEQFF.